The rows below give T cell receptor beta chains drawn from one sample of a study of response to subunit inactivated influenza vaccine. TCRdb analysed the RT-PCR reads with MiXCR anew, one entry per CDR3 protein. The sample holds hundreds of thousands of distinct CDR3 sequences, 10% to 12% seen once. These same records also appear under a second study, on T cells expressing NK-cell markers.

The source material was PBMCs from blood, sampled on the day of vaccination. The source is a man aged 50-60 years who received an inactivated influenza vaccine. Both conserved end residues are trimmed from each CDR3.

TRBV27,ASSPARVAGELF
TRBV3-1,ASSQGLAGVSYEQY
TRBV29-1,SVGLTSAYEQY
TRBV4-1,ASSQAPGSSYEQY
TRBV20-1,SASTTAARTDTQY
TRBV30,AWSVGVGQTKLF
TRBV14,ASSPGSRWETQY
TRBV12-3/TRBV12-4,ASSLAGGQETQY
TRBV5-1,ASKWSTNEKLF
TRBV4-1,ASSQGPNTEAF
TRBV29-1,SVEGQGVTEQF
TRBV20-1,SAPERGAFTDTQY
TRBV6-5,ASGDSYHEQF
TRBV28,ASSSPADGRYTQY
TRBV15,ATSRDLGRNQPQH
TRBV3-1,ATSRQGNTGELF
TRBV6-2/TRBV6-3,ASTDDGNQPQH
TRBV5-1,ASSLEGLGGEQY
TRBV19,ASGRDELGEQF
TRBV3-1,ASSQIAGRDEQF
TRBV15,ATSREGHYEQY
TRBV20-1,RPQRTISSYEQY
TRBV7-9,ASSEDNNQPQH
TRBV6-5,ASSFSPSGQPTDTQY